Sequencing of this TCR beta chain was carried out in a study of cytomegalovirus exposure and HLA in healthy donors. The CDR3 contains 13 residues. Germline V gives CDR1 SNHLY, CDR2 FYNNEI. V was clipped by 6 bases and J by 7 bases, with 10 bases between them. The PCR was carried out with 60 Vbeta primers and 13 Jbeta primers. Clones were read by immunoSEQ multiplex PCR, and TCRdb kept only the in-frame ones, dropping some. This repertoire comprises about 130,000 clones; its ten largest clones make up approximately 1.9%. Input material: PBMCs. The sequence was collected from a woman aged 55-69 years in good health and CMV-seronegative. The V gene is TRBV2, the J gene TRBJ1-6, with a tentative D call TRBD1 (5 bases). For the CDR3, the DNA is TGTGCCAGCAGCGACAGTGTGAATTCACCCCTCCACTTT. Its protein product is CASSDSVNSPLHF.